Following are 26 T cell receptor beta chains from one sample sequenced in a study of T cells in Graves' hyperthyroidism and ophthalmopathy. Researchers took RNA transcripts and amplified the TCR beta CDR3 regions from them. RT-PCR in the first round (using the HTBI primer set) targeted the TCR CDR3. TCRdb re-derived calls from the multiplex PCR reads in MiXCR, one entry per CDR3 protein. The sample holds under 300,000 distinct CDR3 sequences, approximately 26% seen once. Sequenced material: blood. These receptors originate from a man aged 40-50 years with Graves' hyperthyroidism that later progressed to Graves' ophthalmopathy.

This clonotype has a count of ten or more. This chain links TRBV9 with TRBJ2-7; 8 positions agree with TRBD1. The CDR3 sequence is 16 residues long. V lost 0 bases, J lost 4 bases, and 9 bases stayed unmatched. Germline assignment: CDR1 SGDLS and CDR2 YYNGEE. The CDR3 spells CASSVVDRAMMYEQYF. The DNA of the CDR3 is TGTGCCAGCAGCGTAGTGGACAGGGCAATGATGTACGAGCAGTACTTC.

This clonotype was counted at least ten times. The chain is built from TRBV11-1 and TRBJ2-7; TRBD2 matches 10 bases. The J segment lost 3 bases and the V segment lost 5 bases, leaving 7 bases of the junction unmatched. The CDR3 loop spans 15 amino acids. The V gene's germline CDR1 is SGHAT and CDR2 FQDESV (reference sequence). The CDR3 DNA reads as TGTGCCAGCAGCCCACCGGGACTAGCGATCTACGAGCAGTACTTC. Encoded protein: CASSPPGLAIYEQYF.

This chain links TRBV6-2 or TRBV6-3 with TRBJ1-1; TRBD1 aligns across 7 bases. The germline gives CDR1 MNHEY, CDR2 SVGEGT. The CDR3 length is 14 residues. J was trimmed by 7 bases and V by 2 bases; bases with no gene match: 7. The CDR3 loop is CASSYGGTANEAFF. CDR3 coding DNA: TGTGCCAGCAGTTACGGGGGGACAGCCAATGAAGCTTTCTTT.

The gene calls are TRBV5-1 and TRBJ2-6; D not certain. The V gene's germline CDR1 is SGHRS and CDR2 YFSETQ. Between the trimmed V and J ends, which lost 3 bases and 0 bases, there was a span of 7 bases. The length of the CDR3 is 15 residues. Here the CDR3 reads CASSSDNSGANVLTF. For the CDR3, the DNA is TGCGCCAGCAGCTCTGACAACTCTGGGGCCAACGTCCTGACTTTC.

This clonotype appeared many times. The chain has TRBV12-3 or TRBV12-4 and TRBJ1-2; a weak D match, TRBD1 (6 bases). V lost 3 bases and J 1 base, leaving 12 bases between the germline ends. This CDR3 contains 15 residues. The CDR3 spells CASSFGGASNYGYTF. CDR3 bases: TGTGCCAGCAGTTTTGGGGGGGCGAGTAACTATGGCTACACCTTC.

CDR3: CASSEIFGTGEGTEAFF. The CDR3 coding sequence is TGTGCCAGCAGTGAAATCTTTGGGACAGGGGAGGGCACTGAAGCTTTCTTT. The chain recombines TRBV6-1 with TRBJ1-1; 10 nucleotides align to TRBD1. CDR3 length: 17 amino acids. The germline V gene has CDR1 MNHNS and CDR2 SASEGT. V shed 2 bases and J 4 bases; nucleotides not matched to a gene: 10.

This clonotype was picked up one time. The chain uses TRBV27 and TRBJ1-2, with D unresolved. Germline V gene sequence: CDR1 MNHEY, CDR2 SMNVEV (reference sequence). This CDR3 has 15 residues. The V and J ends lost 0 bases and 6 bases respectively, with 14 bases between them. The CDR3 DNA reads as TGTGCCAGCAGTTTATCGGGCCTATTGAGTAATGGCTACACCTTC. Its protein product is CASSLSGLLSNGYTF.

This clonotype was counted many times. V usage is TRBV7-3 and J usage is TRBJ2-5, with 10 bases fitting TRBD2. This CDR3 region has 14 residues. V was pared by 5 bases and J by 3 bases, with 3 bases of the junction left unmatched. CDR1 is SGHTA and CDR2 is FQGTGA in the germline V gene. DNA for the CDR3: TGTGCCAGCAGCCCTACTAGCGGGAAAGAGACCCAGTACTTC. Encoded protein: CASSPTSGKETQYF.

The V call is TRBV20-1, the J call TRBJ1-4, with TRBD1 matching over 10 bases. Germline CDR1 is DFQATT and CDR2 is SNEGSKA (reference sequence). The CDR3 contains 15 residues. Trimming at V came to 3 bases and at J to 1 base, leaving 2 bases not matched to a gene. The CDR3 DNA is TGCAGTGCTAGGGGGACAGGGGTAACTAATGAAAAACTGTTTTTT. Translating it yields CSARGTGVTNEKLFF.

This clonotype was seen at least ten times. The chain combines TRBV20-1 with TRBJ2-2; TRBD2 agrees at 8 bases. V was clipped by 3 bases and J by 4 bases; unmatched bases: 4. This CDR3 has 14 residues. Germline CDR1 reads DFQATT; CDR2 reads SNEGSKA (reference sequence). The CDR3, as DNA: TGCAGTGCTAGCTCAGCGGGAGTCACCGGGGAGCTGTTTTTT. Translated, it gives CSASSAGVTGELFF.

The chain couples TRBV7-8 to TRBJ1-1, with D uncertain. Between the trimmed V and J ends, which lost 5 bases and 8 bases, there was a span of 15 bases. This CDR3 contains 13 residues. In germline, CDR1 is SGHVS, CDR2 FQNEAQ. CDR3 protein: CASSLNPRWEAFF. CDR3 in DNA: TGTGCCAGCAGCCTAAATCCGAGGTGGGAAGCTTTCTTT.

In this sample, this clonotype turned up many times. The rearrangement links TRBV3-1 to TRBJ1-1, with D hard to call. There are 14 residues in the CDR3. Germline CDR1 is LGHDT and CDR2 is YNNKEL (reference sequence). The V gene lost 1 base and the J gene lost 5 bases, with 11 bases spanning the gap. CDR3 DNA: TGTGCCAGCAGCCAAGGTGCGGGTGGAACTGAAGCTTTCTTT. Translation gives CASSQGAGGTEAFF. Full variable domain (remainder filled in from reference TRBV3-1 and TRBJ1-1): DTAVSQTPKYLVTQMGNDKSIKCEQNLGHDTMYWYKQDSKKFLKIMFSYNNKELIINETVPNRFSPKSPDKAHLNLHINSLELGDSAVYFCASSQGAGGTEAFFGQGTRLTVV.

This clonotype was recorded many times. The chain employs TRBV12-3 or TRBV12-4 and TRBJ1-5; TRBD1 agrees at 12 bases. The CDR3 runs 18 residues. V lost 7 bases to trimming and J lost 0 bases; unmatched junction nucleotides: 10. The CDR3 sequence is CASKPGTGGSGSNQPQHF. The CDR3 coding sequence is TGTGCCAGCAAACCCGGGACAGGGGGCTCAGGTAGCAATCAGCCCCAGCATTTT.

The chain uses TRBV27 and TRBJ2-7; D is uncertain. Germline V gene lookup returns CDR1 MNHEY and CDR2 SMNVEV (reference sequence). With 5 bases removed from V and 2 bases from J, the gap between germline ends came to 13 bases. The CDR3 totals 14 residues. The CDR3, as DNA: TGTGCCAGCAGTAGTAACAGAGGCGCCTACGAGCAGTACTTC. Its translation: CASSSNRGAYEQYF.

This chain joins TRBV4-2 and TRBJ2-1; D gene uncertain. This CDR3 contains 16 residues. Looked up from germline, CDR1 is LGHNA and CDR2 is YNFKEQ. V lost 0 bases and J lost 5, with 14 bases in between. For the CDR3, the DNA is TGTGCCAGCAGCCAAGAGGGTCTGAGCATCAACAATGAGCAGTTCTTC. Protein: CASSQEGLSINNEQFF.

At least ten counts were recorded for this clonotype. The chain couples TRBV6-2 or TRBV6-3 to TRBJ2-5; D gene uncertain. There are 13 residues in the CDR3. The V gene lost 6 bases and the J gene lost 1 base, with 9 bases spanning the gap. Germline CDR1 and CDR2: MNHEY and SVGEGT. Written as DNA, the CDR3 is TGTGCCAGCAGAAGAGGAATCCAAGAGACCCAGTACTTC. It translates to CASRRGIQETQYF.

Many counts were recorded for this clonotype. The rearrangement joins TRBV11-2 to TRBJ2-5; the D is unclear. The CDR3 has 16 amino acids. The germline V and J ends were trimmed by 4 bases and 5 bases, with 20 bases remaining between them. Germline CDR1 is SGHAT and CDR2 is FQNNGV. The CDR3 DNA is TGTGCCAGCAGCTCACCGCTGGCTTGGCCTTTGGAGACCCAGTACTTC. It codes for CASSSPLAWPLETQYF.

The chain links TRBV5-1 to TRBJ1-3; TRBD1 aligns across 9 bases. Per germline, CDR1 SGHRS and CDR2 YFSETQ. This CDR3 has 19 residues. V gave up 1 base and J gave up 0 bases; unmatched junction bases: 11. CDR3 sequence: CASSLTGQGLPGSGNTIYF. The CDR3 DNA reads TGCGCCAGCAGCTTGACGGGACAGGGACTTCCTGGCTCTGGAAACACCATATATTTT.

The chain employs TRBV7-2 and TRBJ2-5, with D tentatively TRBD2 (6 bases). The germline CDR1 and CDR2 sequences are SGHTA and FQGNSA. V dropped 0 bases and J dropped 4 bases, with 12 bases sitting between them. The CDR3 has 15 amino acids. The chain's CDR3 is CASSLARLVGETQYF. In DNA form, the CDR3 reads TGTGCCAGCAGCTTAGCGCGACTAGTGGGAGAGACCCAGTACTTC.

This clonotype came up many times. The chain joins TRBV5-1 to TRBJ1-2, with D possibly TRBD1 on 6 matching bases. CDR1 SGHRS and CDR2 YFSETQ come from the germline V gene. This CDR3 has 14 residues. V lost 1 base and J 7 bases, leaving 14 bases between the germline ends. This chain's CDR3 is CASSLFADSAGYTF. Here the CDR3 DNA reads TGCGCCAGCAGCTTGTTCGCGGACAGCGCTGGCTACACCTTC.

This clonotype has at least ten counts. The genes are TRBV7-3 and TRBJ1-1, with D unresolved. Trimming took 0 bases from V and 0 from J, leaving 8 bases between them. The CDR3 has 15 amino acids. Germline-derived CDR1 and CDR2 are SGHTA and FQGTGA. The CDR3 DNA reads TGTGCCAGCAGCTTAACAGCCAGCATGAACACTGAAGCTTTCTTT. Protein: CASSLTASMNTEAFF.

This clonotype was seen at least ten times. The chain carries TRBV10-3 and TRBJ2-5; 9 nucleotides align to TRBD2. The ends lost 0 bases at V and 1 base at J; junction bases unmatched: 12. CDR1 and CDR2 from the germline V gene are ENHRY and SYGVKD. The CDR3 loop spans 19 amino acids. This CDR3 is CAISESLPSGIGGQETQYF. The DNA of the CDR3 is TGTGCCATCAGTGAGTCGTTGCCTAGCGGGATTGGGGGCCAAGAGACCCAGTACTTC.

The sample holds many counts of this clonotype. As DNA, the CDR3 is TGCAGCGTTCTGGGACAGGGGCCTTACGAGCAGTACTTC. Its translation: CSVLGQGPYEQYF. V and J are TRBV29-1 and TRBJ2-7, with 10 bases that match TRBD1. The junction had 5 bases not matched to a gene; V was cut back by 5 bases and J by 4 bases. The CDR3 has 13 amino acids. CDR1 is SQVTM and CDR2 is ANQGSEA in the germline V gene.

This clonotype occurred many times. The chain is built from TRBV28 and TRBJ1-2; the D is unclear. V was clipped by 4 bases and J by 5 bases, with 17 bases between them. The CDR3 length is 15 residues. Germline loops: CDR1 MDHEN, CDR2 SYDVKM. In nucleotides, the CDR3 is TGTGCCAGCAGTTCCCCGTTGGGAGACGGGTATGGCTACACCTTC. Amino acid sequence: CASSSPLGDGYGYTF.

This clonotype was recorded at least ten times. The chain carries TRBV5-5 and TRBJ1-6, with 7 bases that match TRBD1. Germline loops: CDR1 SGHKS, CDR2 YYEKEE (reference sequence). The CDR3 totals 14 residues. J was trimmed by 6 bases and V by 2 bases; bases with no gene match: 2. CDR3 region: CASSFGTANSPLHF. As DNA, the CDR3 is TGTGCCAGCAGCTTCGGGACAGCTAATTCACCCCTCCACTTT.

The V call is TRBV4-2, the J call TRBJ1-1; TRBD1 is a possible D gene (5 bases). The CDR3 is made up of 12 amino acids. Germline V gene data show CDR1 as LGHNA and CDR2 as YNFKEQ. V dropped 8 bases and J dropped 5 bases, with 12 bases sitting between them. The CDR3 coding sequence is TGTGCCAGCGGGGCCGGGCGGACTGAAGCTTTCTTT. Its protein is CASGAGRTEAFF.